The 18 T cell receptor beta chains reported below all come from one sample, sequenced in a study of control samples from healthy donors and cancer patients. Method: immunoSEQ multiplex PCR; TCRdb's copy keeps in-frame clones and lacks some. The sample consists of 98,000 or so clones, 70% to 80% of them appearing once. The sequencing input was blood. Receptors were obtained from a woman in her 30s in good health.

This sequence joins TRBV5-5 and TRBJ2-1; D remains unclear. The V gene's germline CDR1 is SGHKS and CDR2 YYEKEE (reference sequence). V lost 4 bases to trimming and J lost 0 bases, with 14 bases between them. This CDR3 spans 16 amino acids. CDR3 nucleotides: TGTGCCAGCAGCACTACCCTACAGCTCTCCTACAATGAGCAGTTCTTC. It encodes CASSTTLQLSYNEQFF.

This chain uses TRBV5-4 with TRBJ1-1, with TRBD1 as a possible D gene (6 bases). The V gene lost 0 bases and the J gene lost 7 bases, with 10 bases spanning the gap. Germline lookup yields CDR1 SGHNT and CDR2 YYREEE (reference sequence). The CDR3 loop spans 13 amino acids. The CDR3 nucleotides are TGTGCCAGCAGCTTGGACAGGGAAATTGAAGCTTTCTTT. Its translation is CASSLDREIEAFF.

The J gene is TRBJ2-3, the V gene TRBV15; D remains ambiguous. The V end lost 2 bases, the J end lost 0 bases, and 9 bases lay between the germline ends. CDR3 length: 15 residues. CDR1 is LNHNV and CDR2 is YYDKDF in the germline V gene (reference sequence). The CDR3 reads CATSRTIQSTDTQYF. CDR3 nucleotides: TGTGCCACCAGCAGAACTATACAGAGCACAGATACGCAGTATTTT.

The chain recombines TRBV11-3 with TRBJ2-3; D is undetermined. The germline V gene has CDR1 SGHNT and CDR2 YENEEA. The V gene lost 5 bases and the J gene lost 4 bases, with 10 bases spanning the gap. CDR3 length: 13 amino acids. Here the CDR3 reads CASSRVAADTQYF. The CDR3 DNA is TGTGCCAGCAGCCGAGTAGCTGCAGATACGCAGTATTTT. Filled out from reference TRBV11-3 and TRBJ2-3, the complete variable domain reads EAGVVQSPRYKIIEKKQPVAFWCNPISGHNTLYWYLQNLGQGPELLIRYENEEAVDDSQLPKDRFSAERLKGVDSTLKIQPAELGDSAVYLCASSRVAADTQYFGPGTRLTVL.

V is TRBV7-2 and J is TRBJ2-1; TRBD2 is a possible D gene (6 bases). This CDR3 contains 12 residues. V shed 5 bases and J shed 8 bases, with 10 bases lying between them. CDR1 is SGHTA, CDR2 FQGNSA, per germline. The CDR3: CASSLTRYEQFF. CDR3 nucleotides: TGTGCCAGCAGCCTGACTAGATATGAGCAGTTCTTC.

V usage is TRBV2 and J usage is TRBJ1-5; D gene unclear. This CDR3 comprises 14 residues. The V end lost 6 bases, the J end lost 3 bases, and 12 bases lay between the germline ends. Germline CDR1 reads SNHLY; CDR2 reads FYNNEI. DNA of the CDR3: TGTGCCAGCAGATCAGGTGAATTCAATCAGCCCCAGCATTTT. This sequence encodes CASRSGEFNQPQHF.

The rearrangement links TRBV29-1 to TRBJ2-3; D gene uncertain. V was clipped by 3 bases and J by 1 base, with 8 bases between them. Germline CDR1 and CDR2: SQVTM and ANQGSEA. This CDR3 comprises 13 residues. The CDR3 sequence is CSVDGVGTDTQYF. The CDR3 DNA reads as TGCAGCGTTGACGGAGTAGGCACAGATACGCAGTATTTT.

The chain couples TRBV4-2 to TRBJ1-5; D gene ambiguous. The CDR3 extends over 15 amino acids. Germline CDR1 LGHNA, CDR2 YNFKEQ. Trimming took 0 bases from V and 0 from J, leaving 6 bases between them. The CDR3 coding sequence is TGTGCCAGCAGCCAAGACCATAATAGCAATCAGCCCCAGCATTTT. Protein sequence: CASSQDHNSNQPQHF.

The V call is TRBV10-3, the J call TRBJ1-2; the D is unclear. CDR3 length: 13 residues. V lost 0 bases to trimming and J lost 8 bases, with 10 bases between them. The germline CDR1 and CDR2 sequences are ENHRY and SYGVKD. The CDR3: CAISESGPRGYTF. In DNA, the CDR3 is TGTGCCATCAGTGAGTCAGGACCGAGGGGCTACACCTTC.

The CDR3 sequence is CASSLRLAGGIQETQYF. The CDR3 region has the DNA TGTGCCAGCAGCTTAAGACTAGCGGGGGGGATCCAAGAGACCCAGTACTTC. The J gene is TRBJ2-5, the V gene TRBV11-2; TRBD2 matches at 14 bases. The CDR3 covers 17 residues. V lost 2 bases to trimming and J lost 1 base; unmatched junction nucleotides: 3. Germline V gene lookup returns CDR1 SGHAT and CDR2 FQNNGV.

CDR3 residues: CASSPSTDTQYF. CDR3 nucleotides: TGTGCCAGCAGCCCCAGCACAGATACGCAGTATTTT. The J gene is TRBJ2-3, the V gene TRBV9, with D uncertain. The CDR3 extends over 12 amino acids. V lost 4 bases and J 0 bases, leaving 3 bases between the germline ends. Germline CDR1 and CDR2: SGDLS and YYNGEE.

The J gene is TRBJ2-3, the V gene TRBV9, with D unresolved. There are 16 residues in the CDR3. The germline V gene has CDR1 SGDLS and CDR2 YYNGEE. V was shortened by 0 bases and J by 0 bases, with 11 bases between the two germline ends. The CDR3, as DNA: TGTGCCAGCAGCGTAGTGTCAGGTTCTAGCACAGATACGCAGTATTTT. Translated, it gives CASSVVSGSSTDTQYF.

This sequence joins TRBV5-4 and TRBJ1-4, with 10 bases lining up with TRBD1. Germline-derived CDR1 and CDR2 are SGHNT and YYREEE (reference sequence). The CDR3 has 16 residues. With 4 bases clipped from V and 5 bases from J, the junction kept 8 bases outside the gene matches. The CDR3 nucleotides read TGTGCCAGCAGCCCCACGCCGGGACAGGGGAATGAAAAACTGTTTTTT. This encodes CASSPTPGQGNEKLFF. Together with reference TRBV5-4 and TRBJ1-4, the CDR3 gives the full variable domain: ETGVTQSPTHLIKTRGQQVTLRCSSQSGHNTVSWYQQALGQGPQFIFQYYREEENGRGNFPPRFSGLQFPNYSSELNVNALELDDSALYLCASSPTPGQGNEKLFFGSGTQLSVL.

The V gene is TRBV15, the J gene TRBJ1-1; weak D call: TRBD1 (6 bases). CDR3 size: 16 residues. V shed 0 bases and J shed 5 bases, with 16 bases lying between them. CDR1 is LNHNV, CDR2 YYDKDF, per germline (reference sequence). CDR3 amino acids: CATSRDLNRGRTEAFF. For the CDR3, the DNA is TGTGCCACCAGCAGAGATCTAAATAGGGGGAGAACTGAAGCTTTCTTT.

The chain has TRBV9 and TRBJ2-5, with TRBD2 matching over 9 bases. The CDR3 runs to 14 residues. Germline V gene data show CDR1 as SGDLS and CDR2 as YYNGEE. The ends lost 3 bases at V and 3 bases at J; junction bases unmatched: 3. CDR3 sequence (DNA): TGTGCCAGCAGCGGGGGACTAGCAAAAGAGACCCAGTACTTC. It is translated as CASSGGLAKETQYF.

This sequence joins TRBV4-3 and TRBJ1-2, with 10 bases fitting TRBD1. The CDR3 totals 16 residues. Germline loops: CDR1 LGHNA, CDR2 YSLEER. V was clipped by 0 bases and J by 6 bases; unmatched bases: 7. CDR3: CASSQEGQGELDGYTF. In nucleotides, the CDR3 is TGCGCCAGCAGCCAAGAAGGACAGGGGGAGTTGGATGGCTACACCTTC.

J is TRBJ1-2 and V is TRBV30; 7 bases map to TRBD1. The germline V gene has CDR1 GTSNPN and CDR2 SVGIG (reference sequence). This CDR3 is built from 14 residues. V shed 2 bases, J shed 7 bases, and the junction held 10 bases outside the gene matches. CDR3 loop: CAWSLSGGIGGYTF. CDR3 DNA: TGTGCCTGGAGTCTTTCAGGGGGGATCGGTGGCTACACCTTC.

This clone appeared once. The gene calls are TRBV6-1 and TRBJ1-2, with 9 bases identical to TRBD1. Trimming removed 0 bases from V and 4 bases from J; junction bases left unmatched: 0. CDR3 length: 14 amino acids. Germline V lookup: CDR1 MNHNS, CDR2 SASEGT. This CDR3 is CASSEAGQGYGYTF. The CDR3 DNA sequence: TGTGCCAGCAGTGAAGCGGGACAGGGCTATGGCTACACCTTC.